The clone carrying this TCR beta chain was seen more than once but under ten times. The antigen is not known. This sample was included in a study of response to subunit inactivated influenza vaccine. The study's findings and limits: Few new T cells, the authors suggested, are recruited by each seasonal influenza vaccination.

The CDR3 is made up of 11 amino acids. The J segment lost 6 bases and the V segment lost 5 bases, leaving 2 bases of the junction unmatched. Germline loops: CDR1 DFQATT, CDR2 SNEGSKA (reference sequence). MiXCR was run by TCRdb on the RT-PCR reads, yielding one entry per CDR3 protein. Here the sample spans around 500,000 distinct CDR3 sequences, approximately 11% being singletons. The rearrangement joins TRBV20-1 to TRBJ2-7, with TRBD2 identical over 9 bases. The sequence derives from a man between 50 and 59 years old who received an inactivated influenza vaccine. Sample: PBMCs from blood, taken roughly 47 days after vaccination. CDR3 sequence reads: CSAQAGGEQYF. CDR3 coding DNA: TGCAGTGCTCAAGCGGGAGGCGAGCAGTACTTC.